The 25 T cell receptor beta chains below come from one sample, sequenced in a study of PD-1 blockade in classical Hodgkin lymphoma. Using immunoSEQ multiplex PCR, the repertoire was profiled, and TCRdb retains in-frame clones only, with some absent. The repertoire includes about 26,000 clones, roughly 82% of them detected once, and roughly 10% sits in the top ten. Every patient was affected by relapse after autologous stem cell transplantation, while exposure to brentuximab vedotin was not uniform. The specimen comprised peripheral blood mononuclear cells (PBMCs), sampled before the second cycle of nivolumab. The receptors come from a human donor with classical Hodgkin lymphoma.

This clone was observed a handful of times. The rearrangement joins TRBV6-4 to TRBJ2-2; D is undetermined. Germline V gene data show CDR1 as MRHNA and CDR2 as SNTAGT. CDR3 size: 13 residues. Trimming took 3 bases from V and 3 from J, leaving 5 bases between them. The CDR3 coding sequence is TGTGCCAGCAGTGAAAGCGACACCGGGGAGCTGTTTTTT. This translates into CASSESDTGELFF.

The chain employs TRBV27 and TRBJ2-3; unclear D gene. This CDR3 is 17 amino acids long. Germline-derived CDR1 and CDR2 are MNHEY and SMNVEV (reference sequence). V lost 3 bases, J lost 1 base, and 17 bases lay in between. The CDR3 coding sequence is TGTGCCAGCAGTTTCCTGGGAAGGCTAGTAGGCACAGATACGCAGTATTTT. The encoded protein is CASSFLGRLVGTDTQYF.

There are a few counts of this clone. The J gene is TRBJ1-4, the V gene TRBV19; no clear D gene. CDR1 and CDR2 (germline): LNHDA, SQIVND (reference sequence). This CDR3 region has 14 residues. The V end lost 8 bases, the J end lost 7 bases, and 17 bases lay between the germline ends. This chain's CDR3 is CASSDTGESEKLFF. The CDR3 bases are TGTGCCAGTTCCGACACCGGGGAAAGTGAAAAACTGTTTTTT.

The chain combines TRBV7-3 with TRBJ2-7, with D perhaps matching TRBD2 (6 bases). V lost 2 bases and J 0 bases, leaving 11 bases between the germline ends. From germline, CDR1 is SGHTA and CDR2 FQGTGA. This CDR3 region has 15 residues. The CDR3 region has the DNA TGTGCCAGCAGCTTACAGGACGGGGGCTCCTACGAGCAGTACTTC. Translation gives CASSLQDGGSYEQYF.

CDR3 in DNA: TGTGCCAGCAGCTTGAACAGTTATAGCAATCAGCCCCAGCATTTT. This sequence encodes CASSLNSYSNQPQHF. The chain recombines TRBV11-2 with TRBJ1-5; D uncertain. Trimming pared 3 bases from V and 0 bases from J, leaving 9 bases between. CDR1 is SGHAT, CDR2 FQNNGV, per germline. This CDR3 is built from 15 residues.

The rearrangement uses TRBV12-5 and TRBJ2-7; possibly TRBD2 for D (5 bases). The CDR3 consists of 13 residues. The V and J ends lost 6 bases and 7 bases respectively, with 16 bases between them. Germline V gene sequence: CDR1 LGHNT, CDR2 FRNRAP. The CDR3 sequence is CASGRGSTWEQYF. CDR3 coding DNA: TGTGCTAGTGGGAGAGGGAGTACGTGGGAGCAGTACTTC.

The chain has TRBV28 and TRBJ1-2; D gene ambiguous. Per the germline V gene, CDR1 is MDHEN and CDR2 is SYDVKM. The CDR3 length is 11 residues. The V and J ends lost 8 bases and 4 bases respectively, with 8 bases between them. CDR3 residues: CASASFYGYTF. In DNA form, the CDR3 reads TGTGCCAGCGCCTCCTTCTATGGCTACACCTTC.

The CDR3 spells CASRIQRSTDTQYF. CDR3 bases: TGTGCCAGCAGGATCCAGCGTAGCACAGATACGCAGTATTTT. The rearrangement joins TRBV6-5 to TRBJ2-3; no reliable D call. Per germline, CDR1 MNHEY and CDR2 SVGAGI. The CDR3 spans 14 residues. Trimming shortened V by 6 bases and J by 0 bases, and 10 bases separated the two germline ends.

The chain's CDR3 is CASREGGWGTEAFF. The CDR3 nucleotides are TGTGCCAGTAGGGAGGGAGGATGGGGCACTGAAGCTTTCTTT. The chain joins TRBV19 to TRBJ1-1; D unclear. CDR1 LNHDA and CDR2 SQIVND come from the germline V gene (reference sequence). Trimming removed 6 bases at V and 4 bases at J, with 15 bases between. This CDR3 spans 14 amino acids.

This chain uses TRBV7-9 with TRBJ1-5, with a tentative D call TRBD1 (5 bases). Per the germline V gene, CDR1 is SEHNR and CDR2 is FQNEAQ (reference sequence). CDR3 length equals 12 residues. With 6 bases removed from V and 5 bases from J, the gap between germline ends came to 8 bases. The CDR3 reads CASSDSYQPQHF. CDR3 sequence (DNA): TGTGCCAGCAGTGACAGCTATCAGCCCCAGCATTTT.

This chain joins TRBV12-5 and TRBJ1-1; the match to TRBD1 covers 9 bases. The germline gives CDR1 LGHNT, CDR2 FRNRAP. This CDR3 spans 14 amino acids. The junction had 7 bases not matched to a gene; V was cut back by 6 bases and J by 5 bases. CDR3: CASGTGTGRTEAFF. The CDR3 DNA reads as TGTGCTAGTGGAACGGGGACAGGGAGGACTGAAGCTTTCTTT. Full variable domain (outside the CDR3, taken from reference TRBV12-5 and TRBJ1-1): DARVTQTPRHKVTEMGQEVTMRCQPILGHNTVFWYRQTMMQGLELLAYFRNRAPLDDSGMPKDRFSAEMPDATLATLKIQPSEPRDSAVYFCASGTGTGRTEAFFGQGTRLTVV.

This clone has just a few counts. V and J are TRBV9 and TRBJ1-2; a weak D match, TRBD1 (6 bases). The CDR3 covers 15 residues. V dropped 2 bases and J dropped 2 bases, with 13 bases sitting between them. Germline CDR1 and CDR2: SGDLS and YYNGEE. CDR3 nucleotides: TGTGCCAGCAGCGTTGGGGGCAGTACGAACTATGGCTACACCTTC. It translates to CASSVGGSTNYGYTF.

A few counts support this clone. This chain joins TRBV2 and TRBJ1-5; D unresolved. Trimming cost V 4 bases and J 0 bases, with 16 bases left between them. CDR1 is SNHLY and CDR2 is FYNNEI in the germline V gene. The CDR3 sequence is 17 residues long. CDR3 loop: CASSGVGFPFSNQPQHF. In DNA form, the CDR3 reads TGTGCCAGCAGTGGGGTGGGGTTTCCTTTTAGCAATCAGCCCCAGCATTTT.

CDR3 sequence (DNA): TGTGCCAGCAGCTCGCCGCGCGTGGACGAAGAGAACAGGGGCTATGGCTACACCTTC. It is translated as CASSSPRVDEENRGYGYTF. The chain recombines TRBV7-2 with TRBJ1-2, with 7 bases aligning to TRBD1. V trimming: 4 bases; J trimming: 4 bases; junction bases outside the gene matches: 21. This CDR3 region has 19 residues. The germline CDR1 and CDR2 sequences are SGHTA and FQGNSA. The full variable domain, rest sourced from reference TRBV7-2 and TRBJ1-2, is GAGVSQSPSNKVTEKGKDVELRCDPISGHTALYWYRQSLGQGLEFLIYFQGNSAPDKSGLPSDRFSAERTGGSVSTLTIQRTQQEDSAVYLCASSSPRVDEENRGYGYTFGSGTRLTVV.

The J gene is TRBJ2-3, the V gene TRBV7-8, with TRBD2 matching over 7 bases. CDR3 size: 15 residues. The germline V gene encodes CDR1 SGHVS and CDR2 FQNEAQ. The J segment lost 4 bases and the V segment lost 3 bases, leaving 7 bases of the junction unmatched. The DNA of the CDR3 is TGTGCCAGCAGCTTGCAAAGGAGCGGGGCAGATACGCAGTATTTT. Amino acids: CASSLQRSGADTQYF.

This chain connects TRBV18 to TRBJ1-5; 7 positions match TRBD1. Germline values: CDR1 KGHSH, CDR2 LQKENI. This CDR3 is 15 amino acids long. With V trimmed by 2 bases and J by 1 base, 2 bases remained unmatched. The DNA of the CDR3 is TGTGCCAGCTCACCAACAGGGGCAAGCAATCAGCCCCAGCATTTT. Protein: CASSPTGASNQPQHF.

This clone occurred a few times. V gene TRBV29-1 combines with J gene TRBJ2-2, with D maybe TRBD1 (5 bases). V was pared by 7 bases and J by 1 base, with 10 bases between. CDR1 and CDR2 from the germline V gene are SQVTM and ANQGSEA. The CDR3 extends over 13 amino acids. The CDR3, as DNA: TGCAGCGGCCAAGGACAGAACACCGGGGAGCTGTTTTTT. This codes for CSGQGQNTGELFF.

The chain recombines TRBV6-6 with TRBJ1-5; TRBD1 matches 7 bases. The CDR3 has 15 amino acids. CDR1 and CDR2 from the germline V gene are MNHNY and SVGAGI (reference sequence). The V gene end was trimmed by 0 bases and the J gene end by 4 bases; junction bases not matched to a gene: 3. CDR3 DNA: TGTGCCAGCAGTTACTCTGGGACAGTTAATCAGCCCCAGCATTTT. Its translation: CASSYSGTVNQPQHF.

This clone was counted a few times. The chain joins TRBV6-4 to TRBJ2-1, with 8 bases fitting TRBD2. The CDR3 runs 13 residues. Germline V CDR1 and CDR2: MRHNA, SNTAGT. Losses at the gene ends were 10 bases for V and 6 bases for J; bases not matched to a gene: 8. In nucleotides, the CDR3 is TGTGCCACCCCTAGCGGGTTTCGCAATGAGCAGTTCTTC. Translating it yields CATPSGFRNEQFF.

The genes are TRBV4-1 and TRBJ1-1; D is perhaps TRBD1 (5 bases). The CDR3 extends over 16 amino acids. V lost 7 bases and J 5 bases, leaving 23 bases between the germline ends. Per germline, CDR1 MGHRA and CDR2 YSYEKL. This CDR3 reads CASTNMGRLGQTEAFF. CDR3 DNA sequence: TGCGCCAGCACCAACATGGGGAGGCTGGGGCAGACTGAAGCTTTCTTT.

This chain links TRBV28 with TRBJ1-2, with D possibly TRBD1 on 5 matching bases. The germline CDR1 and CDR2 sequences are MDHEN and SYDVKM. V gave up 6 bases and J gave up 3 bases, with 11 bases separating them. The CDR3 loop spans 13 amino acids. CDR3 protein: CASRQDRDYGYTF. For the CDR3, the DNA is TGTGCCAGCAGACAAGACAGAGACTATGGCTACACCTTC.

The chain joins TRBV7-9 to TRBJ2-2; a weak D match, TRBD2 (5 bases). The CDR3 sequence is 15 residues long. Germline lookup yields CDR1 SEHNR and CDR2 FQNEAQ (reference sequence). V was pared by 4 bases and J by 1 base, with 10 bases between. The CDR3 is CASSSVGLNTGELFF. The CDR3 DNA sequence: TGTGCCAGCAGCTCCGTCGGACTGAACACCGGGGAGCTGTTTTTT. The whole variable domain, filled in from reference TRBV7-9 and TRBJ2-2, reads DTGVSQNPRHKITKRGQNVTFRCDPISEHNRLYWYRQTLGQGPEFLTYFQNEAQLEKSRLLSDRFSAERPKGSFSTLEIQRTEQGDSAMYLCASSSVGLNTGELFFGEGSRLTVL.

The chain is built from TRBV7-3 and TRBJ2-3; D is possibly TRBD2 (6 bases). Germline loops: CDR1 SGHTA, CDR2 FQGTGA. The V end lost 3 bases, the J end lost 2 bases, and 9 bases lay between the germline ends. CDR3 length: 14 residues. In nucleotides, the CDR3 is TGTGCCAGCAGCTTCGGAGGGGCCACAGATACGCAGTATTTT. It codes for CASSFGGATDTQYF.

The count of this clone is one. J is TRBJ2-7 and V is TRBV4-1, with 11 positions matching TRBD1. Per the germline V gene, CDR1 is MGHRA and CDR2 is YSYEKL. Trimming removed 3 bases from V and 0 bases from J; junction bases left unmatched: 1. The length of the CDR3 is 15 residues. Written as DNA, the CDR3 is TGCGCCAGCAGCCAGGACAGGGGGCTCTCCTACGAGCAGTACTTC. It translates to CASSQDRGLSYEQYF.

The gene calls are TRBV12-2 and TRBJ1-2. TRBV12-2 is flagged as a pseudogene. CDR3 length: 13 residues. DNA of the CDR3: TGTGCAAGTCGCCCCACCGGAGACTATGGCTACACCTTC. Encoded protein: CASRPTGDYGYTF.